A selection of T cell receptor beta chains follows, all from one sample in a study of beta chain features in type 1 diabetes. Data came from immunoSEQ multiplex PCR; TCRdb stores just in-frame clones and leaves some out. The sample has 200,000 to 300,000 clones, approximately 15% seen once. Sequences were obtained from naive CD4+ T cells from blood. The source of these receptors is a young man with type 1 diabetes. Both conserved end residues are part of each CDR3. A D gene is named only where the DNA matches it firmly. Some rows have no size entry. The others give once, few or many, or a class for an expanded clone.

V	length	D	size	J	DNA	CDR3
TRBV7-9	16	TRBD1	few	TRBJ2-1	TGTGCCAGCAGCTCCAAGCCCTGGGACAGGGGCAATGAGCAGTTCTTC	CASSSKPWDRGNEQFF
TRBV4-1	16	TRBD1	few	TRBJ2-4	TGCGCCAGCAGCCAACCACGGACAGGAACCAAAAACATTCAGTACTTC	CASSQPRTGTKNIQYF
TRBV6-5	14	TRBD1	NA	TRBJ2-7	TGTGCCAGCAGAAGGGGACAGGGCAGCTACGAGCAGTACTTC	CASRRGQGSYEQYF
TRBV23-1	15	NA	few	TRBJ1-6	TGCGCCAGCAGTCAACACAGCTCCTATAATTCACCCCTCCACTTT	CASSQHSSYNSPLHF
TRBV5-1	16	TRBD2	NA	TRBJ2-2	TGCGCCAGCAGCTTGGTAGCGGGGGAACCCACCGGGGAGCTGTTTTTT	CASSLVAGEPTGELFF
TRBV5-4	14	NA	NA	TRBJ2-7	TGTGCCAGCAGCCCGGGATCTCCCTGGAACGAGCAGTACTTC	CASSPGSPWNEQYF
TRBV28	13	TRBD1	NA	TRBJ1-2	TGTGCCAGCAGTCGGACAGGGGGTTGGGGCTACACCTTC	CASSRTGGWGYTF
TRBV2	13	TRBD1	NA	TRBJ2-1	TGTGCCAGCAGGAGACAGGGCTACAATGAGCAGTTCTTC	CASRRQGYNEQFF
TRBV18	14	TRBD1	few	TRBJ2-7	TGTGCCAGCTCACCTCGGACAGGCTCCTACGAGCAGTACTTC	CASSPRTGSYEQYF
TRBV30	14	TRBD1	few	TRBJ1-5	TGTGCCTGGAGTGGGGACAGTAGCAATCAGCCCCAGCATTTT	CAWSGDSSNQPQHF
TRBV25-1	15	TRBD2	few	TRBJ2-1	TGTGCCAGCAGTGCGGGACTAGCGGGAGCCGATGAGCAGTTCTTC	CASSAGLAGADEQFF
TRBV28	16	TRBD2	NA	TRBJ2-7	TGTGCCAGCAGTTCCCCAGCTAGCGGGAAGGCCTACGAGCAGTACTTC	CASSSPASGKAYEQYF
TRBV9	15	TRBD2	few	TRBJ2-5	TGTGCCAGCAGCGTAGAAACTAGCGGTGGGGAGACCCAGTACTTC	CASSVETSGGETQYF
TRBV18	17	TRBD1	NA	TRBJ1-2	TGTGCCAGCTCACCAGGGGCGACCACAGGGGGCTTCTATGGCTACACCTTC	CASSPGATTGGFYGYTF
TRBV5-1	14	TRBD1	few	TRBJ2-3	TGCGCCAGCAGCATTGGACAGGGGACAGATACGCAGTATTTT	CASSIGQGTDTQYF
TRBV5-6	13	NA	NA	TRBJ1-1	TGTGCCAGCAGCCGGGGGAATCCGACTGAAGCTTTCTTT	CASSRGNPTEAFF
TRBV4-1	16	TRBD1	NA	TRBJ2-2	TGCGCCAGCAGCCAAGAGGAGGACAGGGGAATCGGGGAGCTGTTTTTT	CASSQEEDRGIGELFF